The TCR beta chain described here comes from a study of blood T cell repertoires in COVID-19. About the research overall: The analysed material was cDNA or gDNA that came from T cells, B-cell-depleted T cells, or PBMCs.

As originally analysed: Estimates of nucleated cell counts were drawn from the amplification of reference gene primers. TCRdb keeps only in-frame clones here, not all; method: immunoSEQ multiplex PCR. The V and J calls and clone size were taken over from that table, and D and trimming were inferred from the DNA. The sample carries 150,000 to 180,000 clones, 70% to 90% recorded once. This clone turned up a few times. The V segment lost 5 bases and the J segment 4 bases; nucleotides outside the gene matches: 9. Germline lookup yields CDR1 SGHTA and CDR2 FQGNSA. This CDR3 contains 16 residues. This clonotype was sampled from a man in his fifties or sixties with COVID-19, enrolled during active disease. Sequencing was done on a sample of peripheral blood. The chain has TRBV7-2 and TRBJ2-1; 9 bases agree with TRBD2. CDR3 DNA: TGTGCCAGCAGCGCGACCTCTAGCGGGGTATACAATGAGCAGTTCTTC. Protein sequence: CASSATSSGVYNEQFF.